The rows below give T cell receptor beta chains drawn from one sample of a study of blood T cell repertoires in COVID-19. Sequencing was performed with immunoSEQ multiplex PCR; in TCRdb, only in-frame clones are kept and a portion is missing. The data hold roughly 320,000 clones, with around 89% observed a single time. Sequencing used peripheral blood. These receptors all come from a woman between 45 and 60 years old with COVID-19, enrolled during active disease. CDR3s include the opening cysteine and the closing phenylalanine or tryptophan. Each record gives: J gene, clone size, V gene, D gene, CDR3 DNA, CDR3 protein. A D gene is named only where the DNA matches it firmly. Expanded clones get a size class; other rows say once, few or many, or leave the size out.

TRBJ2-1	once	TRBV11-2	TRBD2	TGTGCCAGCAGCTTAGCTCTAGCGGGAGGCCGGGGTGAGCAGTTCTTC	CASSLALAGGRGEQFF
TRBJ1-1	few	TRBV7-9	-	TGTGCCAGCAGCAACCTTGCAGGGAAAGCTTTCTTT	CASSNLAGKAFF
TRBJ2-3	-	TRBV5-1	TRBD2	TGCGCCAGCAGCCGCGGGGCGGGAGCAAATCAAGATACGCAGTATTTT	CASSRGAGANQDTQYF
TRBJ2-3	-	TRBV2	TRBD2	TGTGCCAGCAGTGAAAGCGGGAGTTGGGATACGCAGTATTTT	CASSESGSWDTQYF
TRBJ2-3	-	TRBV6-5	-	TGTGCCAGCAGCCTCGGGACTGGAACAGATACGCAGTATTTT	CASSLGTGTDTQYF
TRBJ2-7	-	TRBV4-1	-	TGCGCCAGCAGAGAAGAGGAGACGTACGTCGGCTACGAGCAGTACTTC	CASREEETYVGYEQYF
TRBJ1-1	-	TRBV3-1/TRBV3-2	-	TGTGCCAGCAGGGGGCAGGGCCGTGAAGCTTTCTTT	CASRGQGREAFF
TRBJ1-1	-	TRBV3-1/TRBV3-2	TRBD1	TGTGCCAGCAGCCAAGATCTTGGGACAGCACATAGTACTGAAGCTTTCTTT	CASSQDLGTAHSTEAFF
TRBJ1-2	few	TRBV7-2	-	TGTGCCAGCAGCCCACAGGCAGGAGTTGTTGGCTACACCTTC	CASSPQAGVVGYTF
TRBJ1-1	few	TRBV5-1	TRBD1	TGCGCCAGCAGCACGCGGACAGGGATATACACTGAAGCTTTCTTT	CASSTRTGIYTEAFF
TRBJ2-1	-	TRBV11-1	-	TGTGCCAGCAGCTTAGGGAGGGGACCCTACAATGAGCAGTTCTTC	CASSLGRGPYNEQFF
TRBJ1-2	-	TRBV14	-	TGTGCCAGCAGCCAAGTAGATGGCTACACCTTC	CASSQVDGYTF
TRBJ2-1	few	TRBV9	-	TGTGCCAGCAGCGTAGATTACAGCCCGCCAAATAGTGAGCAGTTCTTC	CASSVDYSPPNSEQFF
TRBJ2-1	once	TRBV29-1	TRBD2	TGCAGCGTTGACACGGGACTAGCGGGAGGGGATAAGTTCTTC	CSVDTGLAGGDKFF
TRBJ1-2	-	TRBV20-1	-	TGCAGTGCTAGTCTGGGGGCGCGTGGCTACACCTTC	CSASLGARGYTF
TRBJ2-7	few	TRBV5-1	TRBD1	TGCGCCAGCAGCTTGGAGGACAGGGCCTACGAGCAGTACTTC	CASSLEDRAYEQYF
TRBJ1-6	-	TRBV7-2	-	TGTGCCAGCAGCCTCCGGCCTTCCGGGAGCACCTATAATTCACCCCTCCACTTT	CASSLRPSGSTYNSPLHF
TRBJ2-3	-	TRBV10-3	-	TGTGCCACCCAATCTCCGAGTAGCACAGATACGCAGTATTTT	CATQSPSSTDTQYF
TRBJ1-2	-	TRBV7-2	-	TGTGCCAGCAGCTTAACCCGAACCGGGGGGTATGGCTACACCTTC	CASSLTRTGGYGYTF
TRBJ2-5	-	TRBV19	TRBD2	TGTGCCAGTAGTACGGGGACTAGCGGGAAAGGAGGGGAGACCCAGTACTTC	CASSTGTSGKGGETQYF
TRBJ2-7	-	TRBV27	TRBD2	TGTGCCAGCAGTCCCCTAGCGGGGAGTTCCTACGAGCAGTACTTC	CASSPLAGSSYEQYF
TRBJ2-1	-	TRBV11-2	TRBD2	TGTGCCAGCAGCTTAAGCAGCGGGGATTACAATGAGCAGTTCTTC	CASSLSSGDYNEQFF
TRBJ1-2	-	TRBV6-1	-	TGTGCCAGCAGTGAAGCGCGACCCGTTCGACAAATCTATGGCTACACCTTC	CASSEARPVRQIYGYTF
TRBJ1-2	-	TRBV19	-	TGTGCCAGTAGTATCGGAGGAAGCGATGGCTACACCTTC	CASSIGGSDGYTF
TRBJ1-1	-	TRBV11-3	-	TGTGCCAGCAGCATAGAGAACGGGTTTACTGAAGCTTTCTTT	CASSIENGFTEAFF
TRBJ1-5	-	TRBV4-1	-	TGCGCCAGCAGCCAAGGAAAGGGGGATAGCAATCAGCCCCAGCATTTT	CASSQGKGDSNQPQHF
TRBJ2-4	-	TRBV19	TRBD2	TGTGCCAGTAGTACTCGATTTAGCGGGACCTTCCCGGGGGCCAAAAACATTCAGTACTTC	CASSTRFSGTFPGAKNIQYF
TRBJ2-3	-	TRBV5-4	TRBD2	TGTGCCAGCAGCTTGGGGCTAGCGGGAGCCGCAGATACGCAGTATTTT	CASSLGLAGAADTQYF
TRBJ2-7	-	TRBV10-1	-	TGCGCCAGCAGTGATGGGGCAGGGTTACCGCTCGAGCAGTACTTC	CASSDGAGLPLEQYF
TRBJ2-5	once	TRBV30	-	TGTGCCTGGAGTCCGACTGAGACCCAGTACTTC	CAWSPTETQYF
TRBJ2-4	once	TRBV12-5	TRBD2	TGTGCTAGTGGTTACCAGGGCGGGAGAGCGTACTTC	CASGYQGGRAYF
TRBJ2-1	-	TRBV19	-	TGTGCCAGCACTAGCTTACTAGATAATGAGCAGTTCTTC	CASTSLLDNEQFF
TRBJ2-3	-	TRBV19	TRBD1	TGTGCCAGTAGTACCCAGGGGGCTGGCACAGATACGCAGTATTTT	CASSTQGAGTDTQYF
TRBJ2-3	once	TRBV24-1	-	TGTGCCACCAGTGATTCTCGCACAGATACGCAGTATTTT	CATSDSRTDTQYF
TRBJ1-2	-	TRBV5-4	TRBD1	TGTGCCAGCAGCTTGCAGGGGGCGTCGGGCTACACCTTC	CASSLQGASGYTF